These 23 T cell receptor beta chains share one sample of origin, sequenced in a study of T cells in Graves' hyperthyroidism and ophthalmopathy. Using RNA transcripts as the source, TCR beta CDR3 regions were amplified. First-round RT-PCR of the TCR CDR3 relied on the HTBI primer set. TCRdb redid the calling of the multiplex PCR reads with MiXCR, one entry per CDR3 protein. This repertoire shows some 350,000 distinct CDR3 sequences, roughly 15% found once; its top ten account for approximately 19%. The sample comprised blood. These receptors all come from a woman in her sixties or seventies with Graves' ophthalmopathy.

This clonotype was counted many times. In nucleotides, the CDR3 is TGTGCCAGCAGCCCAATTACAGGGGTGGGGGAGACCCAGTACTTC. Translation gives CASSPITGVGETQYF. The chain joins TRBV28 to TRBJ2-5; TRBD1 matches at 7 bases. This CDR3 contains 15 residues. V lost 6 bases and J lost 5; bases outside the gene matches: 12. In germline, CDR1 is MDHEN, CDR2 SYDVKM.

This clonotype was counted many times. The rearrangement uses TRBV2 and TRBJ2-7; 8 nucleotides match TRBD1. V was pared by 6 bases and J by 3 bases, with 4 bases of the junction left unmatched. Germline CDR1 reads SNHLY; CDR2 reads FYNNEI. CDR3 length equals 13 residues. The CDR3 DNA sequence: TGTGCCAGCAGCTTTGGACAGGGCTACGAGCAGTACTTC. Translation gives CASSFGQGYEQYF.

This clonotype was counted a few times. This rearrangement joins TRBV7-9 to TRBJ2-7; 9 nucleotides align to TRBD1. V trimming: 4 bases; J trimming: 6 bases; junction bases outside the gene matches: 13. This CDR3 spans 16 amino acids. Germline assignment: CDR1 SEHNR and CDR2 FQNEAQ (reference sequence). CDR3 coding DNA: TGTGCCAGCAGCTCCCGCCGGGACAGGGTTATGGTCGAGCAGTACTTC. Amino acid sequence: CASSSRRDRVMVEQYF.

The sample holds many counts of this clonotype. The rearrangement joins TRBV19 to TRBJ2-2; D ambiguous. The V end lost 9 bases, the J end lost 7 bases, and 18 bases lay between the germline ends. Germline CDR1 LNHDA, CDR2 SQIVND (reference sequence). The CDR3 has 14 residues. The CDR3 is CASSVSSQIGELFF. The DNA of the CDR3 is TGTGCCAGCTCAGTGTCCTCCCAAATCGGGGAGCTGTTTTTT. Variable domain in full (rest from reference TRBV19 and TRBJ2-2): DGGITQSPKYLFRKEGQNVTLSCEQNLNHDAMYWYRQDPGQGLRLIYYSQIVNDFQKGDIAEGYSVSREKKESFPLTVTSAQKNPTAFYLCASSVSSQIGELFFGEGSRLTVL.

Many counts were recorded for this clonotype. The chain joins TRBV20-1 to TRBJ2-7; 8 nucleotides align to TRBD2. CDR3 length equals 14 residues. V trimming: 6 bases; J trimming: 0 bases; junction bases outside the gene matches: 7. Germline V CDR1 and CDR2: DFQATT, SNEGSKA (reference sequence). The CDR3 DNA sequence: TGCAGTGCCCGGGAGCGGGAGCCCTCCTACGAGCAGTACTTC. Amino acid sequence: CSAREREPSYEQYF.

In its sample, this clonotype was seen many times. The chain has TRBV7-9 and TRBJ1-6; 9 positions agree with TRBD1. Looked up from germline, CDR1 is SEHNR and CDR2 is FQNEAQ (reference sequence). This CDR3 region has 15 residues. Trimming removed 5 bases from V and 7 bases from J; junction bases left unmatched: 6. CDR3 bases: TGTGCCAGCAGCGCTGAAGGGACAGGGAATTCACCCCTCCACTTT. It codes for CASSAEGTGNSPLHF.

There are many counts of this clonotype. The J gene is TRBJ2-2, the V gene TRBV5-1, with D perhaps matching TRBD1 or TRBD2 (5 bases each). V shed 5 bases and J shed 4 bases, with 15 bases lying between them. Germline CDR1 is SGHRS and CDR2 is YFSETQ. The CDR3 totals 15 residues. The CDR3 protein is CASSSAVGGTGELFF. CDR3 nucleotides: TGCGCCAGCAGTTCTGCAGTTGGGGGCACCGGGGAGCTGTTTTTT.

The chain uses TRBV20-1 and TRBJ2-7; 12 nucleotides line up with TRBD2. CDR1 is DFQATT, CDR2 SNEGSKA, per germline (reference sequence). This CDR3 is 16 amino acids long. J was trimmed by 3 bases and V by 0 bases; bases with no gene match: 6. This CDR3 is CSARDSILAGGYEQYF. For the CDR3, the DNA is TGCAGTGCTAGAGACTCAATACTAGCGGGAGGCTACGAGCAGTACTTC.

The gene calls are TRBV7-3 and TRBJ1-6; the match to TRBD1 covers 7 bases. The CDR3 length is 14 residues. The junction had 8 bases not matched to a gene; V was cut back by 5 bases and J by 10 bases. Germline CDR1 and CDR2: SGHTA and FQGTGA. The CDR3 nucleotides read TGTGCCAGCAGCATAGGGACAGTTGGATCACCCCTCCACTTT. Protein: CASSIGTVGSPLHF.

This clonotype was detected ten times or more. The chain links TRBV28 to TRBJ2-3; TRBD2 agrees at 9 bases. This CDR3 spans 16 amino acids. The V and J ends lost 7 bases and 0 bases, in that order; junction bases with no gene match: 8. The germline CDR1 and CDR2 sequences are MDHEN and SYDVKM. CDR3 DNA sequence: TGTGCCAGCACCCCCCCAGCGGGGGGTAGCACAGATACGCAGTATTTT. As protein: CASTPPAGGSTDTQYF.

The chain couples TRBV24-1 to TRBJ1-1; D perhaps matches TRBD1 (6 bases). V was shortened by 4 bases and J by 4 bases, with 9 bases between the two germline ends. The CDR3 has 13 residues. Germline V lookup: CDR1 KGHDR, CDR2 SFDVKD. CDR3 sequence (DNA): TGTGCCACCAGTGAACAGGGATCCACTGAAGCTTTCTTT. Translating it yields CATSEQGSTEAFF.

This clonotype was seen a few times. The chain employs TRBV7-9 and TRBJ2-1, with 12 bases identical to TRBD2. Per the germline V gene, CDR1 is SEHNR and CDR2 is FQNEAQ (reference sequence). V was clipped by 5 bases and J by 9 bases; unmatched bases: 8. The CDR3 length is 15 residues. CDR3 in amino acids: CASSPSGRAGAEQFF. Here the CDR3 DNA reads TGTGCCAGCAGCCCTAGCGGGAGGGCCGGTGCTGAGCAGTTCTTC.

This clonotype was picked up many times. This rearrangement joins TRBV20-1 to TRBJ2-3; 7 nucleotides agree with TRBD1. V was pared by 0 bases and J by 2 bases, with 8 bases of the junction left unmatched. The germline gives CDR1 DFQATT, CDR2 SNEGSKA (reference sequence). The CDR3 spans 16 residues. In DNA form, the CDR3 reads TGCAGTGCTAGAGATCCGAGACAGGGTGACACAGATACGCAGTATTTT. As protein: CSARDPRQGDTDTQYF.

This clonotype appeared many times. This sequence joins TRBV28 and TRBJ2-7, with D tentatively TRBD2 (6 bases). CDR1 MDHEN and CDR2 SYDVKM come from the germline V gene. The CDR3 spans 13 residues. V was trimmed by 3 bases and J by 3 bases, leaving 9 bases between them. This CDR3 is CASSLGGHYEQYF. The CDR3 region has the DNA TGTGCCAGCAGTTTGGGAGGCCACTACGAGCAGTACTTC.

This clonotype was recorded many times. CDR3 DNA sequence: TGTGCCAGCAGCTTAGGTAGCGGGACTGGGAATGAGCAGTTCTTC. This codes for CASSLGSGTGNEQFF. This chain uses TRBV7-2 with TRBJ2-1, with TRBD2 matching 8 bases. Losses at the gene ends were 1 base for V and 7 bases for J; bases not matched to a gene: 6. This CDR3 comprises 15 residues. Germline-derived CDR1 and CDR2 are SGHTA and FQGNSA.

This clonotype occurred a few times. The rearrangement links TRBV27 to TRBJ2-7; D might be TRBD2 (5 bases). The CDR3 is 15 residues long. Germline loops: CDR1 MNHEY, CDR2 SMNVEV (reference sequence). Trimming removed 3 bases at V and 2 bases at J, with 14 bases between. The DNA for the CDR3 is TGTGCCAGCAGTTTGAAGCTAGCCTACCCCTACGAGCAGTACTTC. Translation gives CASSLKLAYPYEQYF.

The table lists this clonotype with many counts. This rearrangement joins TRBV20-1 to TRBJ2-7; 10 bases agree with TRBD2. The CDR3 contains 13 residues. V shed 6 bases and J 2 bases; nucleotides not matched to a gene: 4. Germline lookup yields CDR1 DFQATT and CDR2 SNEGSKA (reference sequence). The CDR3 region has the DNA TGCAGTGCCCACAGCGGGAGGGCCTACGAGCAGTACTTC. Translated, it gives CSAHSGRAYEQYF.

The chain carries TRBV5-4 and TRBJ1-5; no firm D call. Between the trimmed V and J ends, which lost 4 bases and 6 bases, there was a span of 14 bases. Germline V gene lookup returns CDR1 SGHNT and CDR2 YYREEE (reference sequence). The CDR3 runs to 14 residues. CDR3 sequence reads: CASSPNKDGQPQHF. The DNA for the CDR3 is TGTGCCAGCAGCCCCAACAAGGACGGTCAGCCCCAGCATTTT.

The count of this clonotype is one. A junction boundary mismatches the germline segment, possibly from a read error. The V gene is TRBV20-1, the J gene TRBJ1-6; 8 nucleotides align to TRBD1. Germline V CDR1 and CDR2: DFQATT, SNEGSKA (reference sequence). CDR3 size: 15 residues. The CDR3 nucleotides read TGCAGTGCTAGGGCCTCGGGACAGGCTAATTCACCCCCCCACTTT. As protein: CSARASGQANSPPHF.

Only a few counts were recorded for this clonotype. The V and J genes are TRBV6-1 and TRBJ1-1, with TRBD1 as a possible D gene (5 bases). V was cut by 6 bases and J by 3 bases, with 14 bases left in between. The CDR3 loop spans 14 amino acids. The germline V gene encodes CDR1 MNHNS and CDR2 SASEGT. CDR3 amino acids: CASSHGGRHTEAFF. The CDR3 nucleotides read TGTGCCAGCAGCCACGGGGGACGGCACACTGAAGCTTTCTTT.

The chain employs TRBV20-1 and TRBJ2-5; TRBD2 matches 8 bases. This CDR3 region has 16 residues. Germline V CDR1 and CDR2: DFQATT, SNEGSKA (reference sequence). The J segment lost 5 bases and the V segment lost 0 bases, leaving 11 bases of the junction unmatched. CDR3 DNA sequence: TGCAGTGCTAGAGAGACGGGGCGGGAGGTGCTTGAGACCCAGTACTTC. Encoded protein: CSARETGREVLETQYF.

This clonotype was recorded many times. This chain's CDR3 is CASSQDRAPPYF. CDR3 sequence (DNA): TGTGCCAGCAGCCAAGACAGGGCCCCTCCGTACTTC. The rearrangement links TRBV3-1 to TRBJ2-7; D might be TRBD1 (5 bases). In germline, CDR1 is LGHDT, CDR2 YNNKEL (reference sequence). This CDR3 has 12 amino acids. V lost 0 bases to trimming and J lost 12 bases, with 12 bases between them.

This clonotype has more than one count but fewer than ten. V and J are TRBV7-6 and TRBJ2-5, with TRBD2 identical over 10 bases. The CDR3 has 15 amino acids. Germline values: CDR1 SGHVS, CDR2 FNYEAQ. V lost 3 bases and J lost 1; bases outside the gene matches: 2. CDR3: CASSLGTSAQETQYF. The CDR3 DNA reads TGTGCCAGCAGCTTGGGGACTAGCGCCCAAGAGACCCAGTACTTC.